Following are 21 T cell receptor beta chains from one sample sequenced in a study of blood T cell repertoires in COVID-19. The repertoire was sequenced with immunoSEQ multiplex PCR; TCRdb's copy has only in-frame clones and lacks some. The sample lists approximately 210,000 clones, approximately 82% occurring once. The sample taken for sequencing was peripheral blood. Receptor source: an elderly woman with acute or convalescent COVID-19.

This clone was observed once. The chain is built from TRBV7-9 and TRBJ2-2; weak D call: TRBD2 (5 bases). In germline, CDR1 is SEHNR, CDR2 FQNEAQ (reference sequence). The V end was cut by 5 bases, the J end by 6 bases, with 13 bases between. CDR3 length: 14 amino acids. The CDR3 reads CASSLTWGAGELFF. Written as DNA, the CDR3 is TGTGCCAGCAGCCTAACATGGGGAGCCGGGGAGCTGTTTTTT.

This chain joins TRBV27 and TRBJ2-7; D is unclear. The germline V gene encodes CDR1 MNHEY and CDR2 SMNVEV (reference sequence). The CDR3 runs to 12 residues. Trimming removed 6 bases from V and 3 bases from J, with 9 bases in between. The CDR3 here is CASRGPGYEQYF. The CDR3 DNA follows: TGTGCCAGCAGAGGCCCAGGCTACGAGCAGTACTTC.

The V gene is TRBV3-1 (or the pseudogene TRBV3-2), the J gene TRBJ1-2; the D gene is possibly TRBD1 (6 bases). Trimming stripped 6 bases from V and 4 bases from J, with 12 bases between. The CDR3 runs to 13 residues. The germline gives CDR1 LGHDT, CDR2 YNNKEL (reference sequence). The CDR3 sequence is CASRPQGPYGYTF. The CDR3 nucleotides are TGTGCCAGCAGACCTCAGGGGCCCTATGGCTACACCTTC.

The chain uses TRBV28 and TRBJ2-6, with D perhaps TRBD1 (6 bases). Between the trimmed V and J ends, which lost 3 bases and 4 bases, there was a span of 13 bases. The CDR3 extends over 16 amino acids. CDR1 is MDHEN and CDR2 is SYDVKM in the germline V gene. CDR3 in DNA: TGTGCCAGCAGTTTGGGGGCTGAGTCCGGGGCCAACGTCCTGACTTTC. It specifies CASSLGAESGANVLTF.

As for this clone: Other DNA sequences in this sample translate to the same CDR3. The rearrangement links TRBV2 to TRBJ1-2, with D perhaps TRBD1 (5 bases). The V gene's germline CDR1 is SNHLY and CDR2 FYNNEI. V lost 6 bases and J 3 bases, leaving 8 bases between the germline ends. The CDR3 is 12 amino acids. The CDR3: CASRGLHYGYTF. CDR3 nucleotides: TGTGCCAGCAGGGGGCTCCACTATGGCTACACCTTC.

The chain is built from TRBV4-2 and TRBJ2-1; the D gene is possibly TRBD2 (6 bases). Trimming pared 0 bases from V and 4 bases from J, leaving 13 bases between. CDR1 is LGHNA and CDR2 is YNFKEQ in the germline V gene. This CDR3 has 16 residues. The CDR3 DNA is TGTGCCAGCAGCCAAGAGGTTGGGACTCCTTACAATGAGCAGTTCTTC. It encodes CASSQEVGTPYNEQFF.

The chain joins TRBV7-9 to TRBJ2-3; D not certain. The CDR3 length is 14 residues. The V and J ends lost 4 bases and 2 bases respectively, with 10 bases between them. Per the germline V gene, CDR1 is SEHNR and CDR2 is FQNEAQ (reference sequence). As DNA, the CDR3 is TGTGCCAGCAGCTCGAAAGCCCCCACAGATACGCAGTATTTT. This codes for CASSSKAPTDTQYF.

The chain joins TRBV7-8 to TRBJ1-2; 7 bases are shared with TRBD1. CDR1 and CDR2 (germline): SGHVS, FQNEAQ. This CDR3 region has 16 residues. The V and J ends lost 1 base and 2 bases, in that order; junction bases with no gene match: 7. CDR3 loop: CASSLGGRGKNYGYTF. DNA for the CDR3: TGTGCCAGCAGCTTAGGGGGCAGGGGGAAGAACTATGGCTACACCTTC.

This chain joins TRBV7-9 and TRBJ2-5, with D tentatively TRBD2 (6 bases). Germline V gene sequence: CDR1 SEHNR, CDR2 FQNEAQ (reference sequence). V gave up 4 bases and J gave up 5 bases, with 11 bases separating them. This CDR3 has 13 amino acids. The CDR3, as DNA: TGTGCCAGCAGCTCGTTGGGGAGGGAGACCCAGTACTTC. Its translation: CASSSLGRETQYF.

V usage is TRBV25-1 and J usage is TRBJ2-3; TRBD1 aligns across 11 bases. Germline loops: CDR1 MGHDK, CDR2 SYGVNS. J lost 1 base, V lost 8 bases, and 5 bases had no gene match. This CDR3 spans 15 amino acids. CDR3 coding DNA: TGTGCCAGCGGGGACAGGGGGTTCGGCACAGATACGCAGTATTTT. Translating it yields CASGDRGFGTDTQYF.

The chain couples TRBV29-1 to TRBJ2-7; 7 bases match TRBD2. The V gene's germline CDR1 is SQVTM and CDR2 ANQGSEA. V lost 5 bases and J lost 1; bases outside the gene matches: 2. This CDR3 has 12 amino acids. The CDR3 spells CSVREGSYEQYF. The CDR3 coding sequence is TGCAGCGTTAGGGAGGGTTCCTACGAGCAGTACTTC.

In its sample, this clone was seen once. The chain links TRBV3-1 (or the pseudogene TRBV3-2) to TRBJ1-2; D is unresolved. In germline, CDR1 is LGHDT, CDR2 YNNKEL (reference sequence). The V end lost 1 base, the J end lost 7 bases, and 4 bases lay between the germline ends. The CDR3 runs to 11 residues. The CDR3 DNA sequence: TGTGCCAGCAGCCAAGCCCGTGGCTACACCTTC. Translating it yields CASSQARGYTF.

The V gene is TRBV6-5, the J gene TRBJ2-5; TRBD1 is a possible D gene (5 bases). CDR3 length: 14 residues. The germline gives CDR1 MNHEY, CDR2 SVGAGI. The V end was cut by 8 bases, the J end by 5 bases, with 18 bases between. The DNA of the CDR3 is TGTGCCAGCCGCTGGGGCAGGGCCCCCGAGACCCAGTACTTC. This encodes CASRWGRAPETQYF.

J is TRBJ2-6 and V is TRBV7-8, with D possibly being TRBD2 (6 bases). The CDR3 covers 12 residues. The V gene's germline CDR1 is SGHVS and CDR2 FQNEAQ. V was cut by 8 bases and J by 4 bases, with 6 bases left in between. The CDR3 nucleotides read TGTGCCAGCCGGGGGGGGGCCAACGTCCTGACTTTC. Its protein product is CASRGGANVLTF.

J is TRBJ2-3 and V is TRBV5-1; 8 bases match TRBD2. The CDR3 totals 16 residues. The V gene's germline CDR1 is SGHRS and CDR2 YFSETQ. Trimming at V came to 1 base and at J to 6 bases, leaving 10 bases not matched to a gene. This chain's CDR3 is CASSLRTGGPSDTQYF. CDR3 DNA: TGCGCCAGCAGCTTGAGGACGGGGGGGCCGTCGGATACGCAGTATTTT.

The chain uses TRBV5-4 and TRBJ2-2; TRBD2 matches at 8 bases. With 6 bases clipped from V and 5 bases from J, the junction kept 6 bases outside the gene matches. Germline-derived CDR1 and CDR2 are SGHNT and YYREEE (reference sequence). The CDR3 contains 14 residues. In nucleotides, the CDR3 is TGTGCCAGCACGGCGGGGGGTTGGACCGGGGAGCTGTTTTTT. This codes for CASTAGGWTGELFF.

This clone has more than one count but fewer than ten. The rearrangement uses TRBV11-3 and TRBJ2-7, with a possible D match to TRBD1 (6 bases). V lost 6 bases to trimming and J lost 0 bases, with 9 bases between them. There are 13 residues in the CDR3. CDR1 SGHNT and CDR2 YENEEA come from the germline V gene. The DNA for the CDR3 is TGTGCCAGCAGTTCAGGGGCCTCCTACGAGCAGTACTTC. This translates into CASSSGASYEQYF.

V usage is TRBV7-2 and J usage is TRBJ2-1; no reliable D call. V gave up 5 bases and J gave up 7 bases, with 9 bases separating them. The CDR3 covers 12 residues. Germline CDR1 is SGHTA and CDR2 is FQGNSA. This CDR3 is CASSLSSNEQFF. CDR3 DNA sequence: TGTGCCAGCAGCCTAAGTTCAAATGAGCAGTTCTTC.

The chain is built from TRBV7-2 and TRBJ2-1; D is uncertain. The CDR3 extends over 14 amino acids. In germline, CDR1 is SGHTA, CDR2 FQGNSA. V shed 0 bases and J shed 7 bases, with 10 bases lying between them. The CDR3 spells CASSLARIANEQFF. The CDR3 DNA follows: TGTGCCAGCAGCTTAGCTAGGATAGCAAATGAGCAGTTCTTC.

The rearrangement uses TRBV11-2 and TRBJ1-2, with D maybe TRBD1 (5 bases). V shed 2 bases and J shed 4 bases, with 17 bases lying between them. CDR1 is SGHAT, CDR2 FQNNGV, per germline. The CDR3 totals 16 residues. CDR3 in DNA: TGTGCCAGCAGCTTAATCGGGGCAGGGAGGGGCTATGGCTACACCTTC. Its protein product is CASSLIGAGRGYGYTF.

In this sample, this clone turned up once. This chain joins TRBV2 and TRBJ2-7, with 9 nucleotides matching TRBD1. CDR1 is SNHLY, CDR2 FYNNEI, per germline. CDR3 length equals 14 residues. V dropped 8 bases and J dropped 5; count of bases not matched to a gene: 10. CDR3 protein: CASVLQGASNEQYF. CDR3 in DNA: TGTGCCAGCGTTTTACAGGGGGCGTCTAACGAGCAGTACTTC.